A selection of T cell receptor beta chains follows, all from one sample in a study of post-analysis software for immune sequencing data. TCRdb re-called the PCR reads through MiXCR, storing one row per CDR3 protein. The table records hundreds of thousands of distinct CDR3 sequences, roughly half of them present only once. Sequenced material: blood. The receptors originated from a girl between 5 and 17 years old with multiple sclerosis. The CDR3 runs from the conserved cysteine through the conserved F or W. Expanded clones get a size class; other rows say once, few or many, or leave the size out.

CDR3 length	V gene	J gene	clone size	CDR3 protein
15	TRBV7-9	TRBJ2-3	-	CASSFSGGSGDTQYF
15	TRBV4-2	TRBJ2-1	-	CASSQQAGGYNEQFF
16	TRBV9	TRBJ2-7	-	CAGSVGLGTDSYEQYF
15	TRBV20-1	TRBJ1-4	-	CSARTGGAANEKLFF
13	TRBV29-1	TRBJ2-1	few	CSVGLSSYNEQFF
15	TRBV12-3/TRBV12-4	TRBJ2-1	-	CASREKSGGHNEQFF
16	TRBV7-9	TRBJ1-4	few	CASSSGQGATNEKLFF
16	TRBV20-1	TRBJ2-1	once	CSARDGRGPEYNEQFF
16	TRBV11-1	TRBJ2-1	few	CASSKYTSGRAQEQFF
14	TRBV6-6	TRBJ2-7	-	CASRAGLAGDEQYF
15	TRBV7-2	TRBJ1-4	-	CASSIPTATNEKLFF
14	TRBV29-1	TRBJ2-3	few	CSVEGQREADTQYF
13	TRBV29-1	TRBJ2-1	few	CSVEGLARAEQFF
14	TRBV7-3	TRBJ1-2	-	CASSSTGTVDGYTF
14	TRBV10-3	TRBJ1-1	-	CAISGRTDNTEAFF
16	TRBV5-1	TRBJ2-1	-	CASSLGLAGLYNGQFF
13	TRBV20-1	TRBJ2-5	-	CSARARTSWEQYF
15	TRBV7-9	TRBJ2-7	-	CASSPLAEGTHEQYF
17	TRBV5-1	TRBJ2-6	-	CASSLGQGLDGANVLTF
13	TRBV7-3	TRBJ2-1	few	CASSWYPTSEQFF
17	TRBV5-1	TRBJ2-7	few	CASSTGLAGALAYEQYF
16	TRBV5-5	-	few	CASSGEFGTGKDEQYF
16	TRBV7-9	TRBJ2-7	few	CASSERESGQKGEQYF
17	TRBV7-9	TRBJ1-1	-	CASLPAHVQGPNTEAFF
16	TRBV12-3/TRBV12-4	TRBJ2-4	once	CASSLGGRSAKNIQYF
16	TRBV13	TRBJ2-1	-	CASSLQRGTYYNEQFF
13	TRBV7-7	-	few	CASSSSPGKTQYF
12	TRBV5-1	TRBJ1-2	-	CASSLRLGGYTF
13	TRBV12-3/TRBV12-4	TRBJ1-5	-	CASSFSWGQPQHF
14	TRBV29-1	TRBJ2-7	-	CSVALPGQAYEQYF
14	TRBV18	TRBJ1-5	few	CASSPGGWDQPQHF
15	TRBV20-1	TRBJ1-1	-	CSARNPGTGETEAFF
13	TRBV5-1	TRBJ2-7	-	CASSFDRQYEQYF
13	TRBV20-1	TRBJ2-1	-	CSADRTSYNEQFF
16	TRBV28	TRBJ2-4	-	CASSSDPGTGGNEQYF